This TCR beta chain was found in a study of T cells in Graves' hyperthyroidism and ophthalmopathy (dated by TCRdb to between 2018 and 2021). With regard to the full study: Peripheral blood samples were taken at the time of initial diagnosis, prior to any treatment. A discovery cohort of roughly 100 patients, 43 with Graves' ophthalmopathy and approximately 57 with stable Graves' hyperthyroidism, was used to find distinguishing TCR V-J signatures. An independent validation cohort of under 20 hyperthyroidism patients and 17 patients who later progressed to ophthalmopathy tested prospective prediction of ophthalmopathy. The approximately 90 discovery patients were divided at random into training and test sets in a 7:3 ratio. In addition, the study compared T-cell repertoires in thyroid tissue and in blood from roughly 6 Graves' hyperthyroidism patients. After blood sampling, hyperthyroidism patients were treated with methimazole at a starting dose of 30 mg daily, and ophthalmopathy patients were treated with high-dose intravenous methylprednisolone. TCR Vbeta CDR3 sequencing of 120 to 150 peripheral blood samples (fewer than 45 ophthalmopathy, under 80 hyperthyroidism and approximately 17 progressor patients) is reported in the paper. General conclusions and limits of the study: Blood samples also contained most of the expanded thyroid clonotypes (frequency above 0.001), which suggests that blood repertoires may reflect thyroid immune responses. In validation, progression to ophthalmopathy was predicted by the model with 70.59% sensitivity and around 76% specificity, a median of 6.5 months before onset. A model built on a 13 V-J signature distinguished ophthalmopathy from stable hyperthyroidism, reaching approximately 89% sensitivity and around 82% specificity in cross-validation and 80%/75% in testing. No statistical method was used to fix the sample size in advance, and group allocation was not hidden from the investigators.

The table lists this clonotype with many counts. Its antigen is not yet known. Base-call qualities are not available, and no considerably larger clone is one nucleotide away. The CDR3 has 16 amino acids, counting the end cysteine and phenylalanine. This entry keeps only the CDR3 DNA: 48 bases, framed from base 1. From the germline V gene, CDR1 is MGHRA and CDR2 is YSYEKL. The germline V end is reduced by 1 base and the J end by 7 bases; junction bases left unmatched: 9. In the ophthalmopathy patients, disease was moderately to severely active, with a Clinical Activity Score of 3 or more, a NOSPECS grade of 4 or more, and a duration of less than 3 months. Exclusion was applied to patients with uncontrolled infections, other autoimmune diseases, pregnancy or lactation. Diagnoses relied on clinical symptoms, serum thyroxine and TRAb, thyroid ultrasound and orbital computed tomography. PBMCs were separated from 10 ml of fresh peripheral blood using Ficoll-Paque density gradient centrifugation. Total RNA was extracted using Trizol reagent, and RNA quality was assessed on an Agilent 2100 Bioanalyzer.

The TCR beta CDR3 regions were amplified from the RNA transcripts. For the first round of RT-PCR on the TCR CDR3, the HTBI primer set was used together with the Qiagen OneStep RT-PCR kit. A second multiplex PCR round built the libraries, followed by size selection and purification. The libraries were sequenced on an Illumina HiSeq2000 using paired-end 100 bp reads. Per the source publication's procedure: SOAPnuke was used to process the raw data, removing reads that contained adapters or uncalled bases, had a mean Phred below 15, or lacked an exact match to the constant primer or identifier. COPE v1.2.5 was used to merge high-quality paired reads, and clonotypes were defined as unique nucleotide sequences. MiTCR v1.1 was used to align the clonotypes against IMGT TRBV, TRBD and TRBJ reference segments. Only V-J combinations with frequency above 0.0001, covering 99% to 99.2% of repertoires, were analysed. The TCS score was defined as F50 (clonal expansion) divided by E x V (chaos), with BLOSUM62-based TCRdist calculated between CDR3 peptides within each V-J. Welch's t-statistics and random forest reduced around 520 V-J features to under 15, which were used in a naive Bayes classifier (R e1071). Thyroid-blood repertoire similarity was quantified with the Morisita-Horn index. TCRdb reworked the public reads: Q25 trimming with fastp, MiXCR clone assembly, productive beta chains retained. Each entry is one CDR3 protein sequence, shown with its most common DNA and genes. None of the V and J calls come from the authors' own analysis; TCRdb made them. In all, the sample holds fewer than 750,000 distinct CDR3 sequences, and roughly 14% of those were seen once. About 4.5% of the sample goes to the ten largest clones.

Input material: blood. The chain was built from TRBV4-1 and TRBJ1-5; 8 central bases correspond to TRBD1. This TCR was sampled from a woman aged 40 to 50 with Graves' ophthalmopathy. CDR3 region: CASSQVFGQGIQPQHF. The DNA sequence is TGCGCCAGCAGCCAAGTGTTTGGACAGGGAATACAGCCCCAGCATTTT.